These T cell receptor beta chains were read from a single sample in a study of monozygotic twins with inflammatory bowel disease. TCRdb reanalyzed the 5' RACE reads and collapses them to one entry per CDR3 protein, without DNA. This sample's clone table lists some 210,000 distinct CDR3 sequences. The specimen was blood. Receptors originate from a human donor with ulcerative colitis or Crohn's disease, or a healthy co-twin of an affected twin (not recorded which). CDR3s include the opening cysteine and the closing phenylalanine or tryptophan.

CDR3 protein,CDR3 length,V gene,J gene
CASSASTGRYNEQFF,15,TRBV9,TRBJ2-1
CASTFGEGNTEAFF,14,TRBV12-3/TRBV12-4,TRBJ1-1
CASSLGDAGGYGYTF,15,TRBV7-8,TRBJ1-2
CASSPQGQETQYF,13,TRBV7-9,TRBJ2-5
CASSPGTGHFSLLDTEAFF,19,TRBV12-3/TRBV12-4,TRBJ1-1
CASSPQASPLHF,12,TRBV7-9,TRBJ1-6
CASSLEVGAYTDTQYF,16,TRBV5-6,TRBJ2-3
CASSFQSSNTEAFF,14,TRBV5-1,TRBJ1-1
CASSLLSSYNSPLHF,15,TRBV5-6,TRBJ1-6
CASSLLASDLEQYF,14,TRBV5-1,TRBJ2-7
CASLEDERAEAFF,13,TRBV19,TRBJ1-1
CASSLRTASYNEQFF,15,TRBV7-2,TRBJ2-1
CASSGQGGTEAFF,13,TRBV2,TRBJ1-1
CASSIPDRGYGYTF,14,TRBV19,TRBJ1-2
CASSLWRGQGNSPLHF,16,TRBV5-1,TRBJ1-6
CASSRTPGQLSTNEKLFF,18,TRBV4-1,TRBJ1-4
CASSALDRSSGNTIYF,16,TRBV10-3,TRBJ1-3
CASSLVQGTQYF,12,TRBV5-1,TRBJ2-3
CASSTGLTARTEAFF,15,TRBV11-2,TRBJ1-1
CASSLLGMNTEAFF,14,TRBV12-3/TRBV12-4,TRBJ1-1
CASSNGQGTNEKLFF,15,TRBV21-1,TRBJ1-4
CASSISAQGAGETQYF,16,TRBV19,TRBJ2-5
CASSPGNSYEQYF,13,TRBV5-1,TRBJ2-7
CASSPRPGYGYTF,13,TRBV6-5,TRBJ1-2
CASWTYSSYNEQFF,14,TRBV6-1,TRBJ2-1
CASSYGGSNSPLHF,14,TRBV6-5,TRBJ1-6
CSAQAGAAEDYNEQFF,16,TRBV20-1,TRBJ2-1
CASSSWGVGTEAFF,14,TRBV7-8,TRBJ1-1
CATSREGVVTGSEETQYF,18,TRBV15,TRBJ2-5
CASSFQATEAFF,12,TRBV7-9,TRBJ1-1
CASSEGSGSSYEQYF,15,TRBV6-1,TRBJ2-7
CASSPGGQVYEQYF,14,TRBV18,TRBJ2-7
CASSFGRGYTF,11,TRBV2,TRBJ1-2
CASSLGSPEAAFF,13,TRBV5-1,TRBJ1-1
CSARGGLRVSDTEAFF,16,TRBV20-1,TRBJ1-1
CASSLRRGGTDTQYF,15,TRBV5-1,TRBJ2-3
CASSPFLGTGGYEQYF,16,TRBV18,TRBJ2-7
CASSLTDYNSPLHF,14,TRBV11-2,TRBJ1-6
CATSTNTGELFF,12,TRBV15,TRBJ2-2
CSARPGSSTDTQYF,14,TRBV20-1,TRBJ2-3